This TCR beta chain stems from a study of blood T cells in healthy people across ages. Study observations and caveats: Unsorted PBMCs ruled out conclusive naive versus antigen-experienced comparison.

The use of a sample-barcoded 5' primer and a J-beta primer mix characterized a second PCR of about 7 to 12 cycles. TCRdb passed the 5' RACE reads through MiXCR, listing each CDR3 protein once. There are over a million distinct CDR3 sequences in the sample; more than 40% occur only once, and under 20% lies in the top ten. Isolation yielded PBMCs, at least 6.5 million per sample, in every case. Per individual sample, total RNA of at least 5 micrograms was extracted. This CDR3 spans 13 amino acids. V dropped 8 bases and J dropped 9 bases, with 17 bases sitting between them. This clonotype occurred a few times. Antigen: not known.

Source material: blood. This sequence originates from a woman aged 60-75 years in good health. V and J are TRBV12-3 or TRBV12-4 and TRBJ1-5; D not resolved. This chain's CDR3 is CASSFGNRPPQHF. The CDR3, as DNA: TGTGCCAGCTCTTTCGGGAACAGACCGCCCCAGCATTTT.